This T cell receptor beta chain came from a study of blood T cells in healthy people across ages. Study-wide results and limits: Roughly linear age-related decline in beta diversity appeared, significant by age 40.

With regard to this clonotype: Its antigen is as yet unknown.

PCR was performed a second time for roughly 6 to 12 cycles using a sample-barcoded 5' primer and a J-beta primer mix. TCRdb redid the calling of the 5' RACE reads with MiXCR, one entry per CDR3 protein. The table shows 600,000 to 900,000 distinct CDR3 sequences, with about 26% occurring only once. Germline lookup yields CDR1 SGHAT and CDR2 FQNNGV. This CDR3 region has 15 residues. Trimming cost V 1 base and J 6 bases; bases outside gene matches: 6. This same sample was also taken into another study, of T cells of mothers and their children. This second study says: Relative to unrelated pairs, biologically related mother-child dyads exhibited marginally greater, non-significant overlap.

This receptor was taken from a boy younger than 18 in good health. The J gene is TRBJ2-1, the V gene TRBV11-2; 7 nucleotides agree with TRBD2. Sequencing was performed on blood. CDR3 protein: CASSLGASGVNEQFF. DNA for the CDR3: TGTGCCAGCAGCTTAGGAGCCAGCGGGGTCAATGAGCAGTTCTTC.